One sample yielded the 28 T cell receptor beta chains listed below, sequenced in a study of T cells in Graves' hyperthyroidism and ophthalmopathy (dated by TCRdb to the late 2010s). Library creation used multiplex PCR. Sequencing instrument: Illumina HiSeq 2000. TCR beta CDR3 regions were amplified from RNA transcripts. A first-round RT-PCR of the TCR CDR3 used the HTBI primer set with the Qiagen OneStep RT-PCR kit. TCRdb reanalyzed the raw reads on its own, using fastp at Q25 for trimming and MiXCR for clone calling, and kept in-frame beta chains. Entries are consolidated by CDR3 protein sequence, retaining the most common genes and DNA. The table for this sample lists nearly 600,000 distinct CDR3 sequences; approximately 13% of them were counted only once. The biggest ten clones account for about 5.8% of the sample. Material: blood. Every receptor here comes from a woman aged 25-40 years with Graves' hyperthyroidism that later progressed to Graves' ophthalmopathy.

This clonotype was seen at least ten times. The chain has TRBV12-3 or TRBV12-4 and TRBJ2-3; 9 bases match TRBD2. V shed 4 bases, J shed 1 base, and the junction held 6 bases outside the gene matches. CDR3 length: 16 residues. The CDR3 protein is CASSWAAGGRTDTQYF. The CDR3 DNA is TGTGCCAGCAGTTGGGCAGCGGGAGGCCGCACAGATACGCAGTATTTT.

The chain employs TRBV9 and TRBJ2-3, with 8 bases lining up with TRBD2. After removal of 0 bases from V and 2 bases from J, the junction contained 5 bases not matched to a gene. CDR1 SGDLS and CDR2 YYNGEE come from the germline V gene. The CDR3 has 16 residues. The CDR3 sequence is CASSVVGGGVTDTQYF. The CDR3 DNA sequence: TGTGCCAGCAGCGTAGTCGGGGGGGGGGTCACAGATACGCAGTATTTT. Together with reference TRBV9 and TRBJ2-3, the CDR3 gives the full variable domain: DSGVTQTPKHLITATGQRVTLRCSPRSGDLSVYWYQQSLDQGLQFLIQYYNGEERAKGNILERFSAQQFPDLHSELNLSSLELGDSALYFCASSVVGGGVTDTQYFGPGTRLTVL.

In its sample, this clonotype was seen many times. CDR3 residues: CASSLDPASTDTQYF. The DNA of the CDR3 is TGTGCCAGCAGTTTAGATCCAGCGAGCACAGATACGCAGTATTTT. The gene calls are TRBV27 and TRBJ2-3; D remains unclear. The CDR3 is 15 residues long. CDR1 MNHEY and CDR2 SMNVEV come from the germline V gene (reference sequence). V lost 2 bases and J lost 0, with 9 bases in between.

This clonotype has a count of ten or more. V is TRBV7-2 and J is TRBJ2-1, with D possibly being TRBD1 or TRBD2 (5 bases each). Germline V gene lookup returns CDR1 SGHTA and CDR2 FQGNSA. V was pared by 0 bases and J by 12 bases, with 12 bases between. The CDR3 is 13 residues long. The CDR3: CASSLADTRRQFF. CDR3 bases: TGTGCCAGCAGCTTAGCGGACACTAGAAGGCAGTTCTTC.

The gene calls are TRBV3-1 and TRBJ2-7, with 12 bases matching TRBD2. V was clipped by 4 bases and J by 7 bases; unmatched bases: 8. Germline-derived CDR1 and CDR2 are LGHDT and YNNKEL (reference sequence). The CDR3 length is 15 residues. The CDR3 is CASSPGLAGPREQYF. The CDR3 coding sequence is TGTGCCAGCAGCCCCGGACTAGCGGGACCGAGGGAGCAGTACTTC.

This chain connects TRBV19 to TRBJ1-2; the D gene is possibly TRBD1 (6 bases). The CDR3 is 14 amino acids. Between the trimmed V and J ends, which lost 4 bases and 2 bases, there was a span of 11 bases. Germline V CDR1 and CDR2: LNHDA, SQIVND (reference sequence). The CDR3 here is CASSRNRENYGYTF. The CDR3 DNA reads TGTGCCAGTAGTAGAAACAGGGAGAACTATGGCTACACCTTC.

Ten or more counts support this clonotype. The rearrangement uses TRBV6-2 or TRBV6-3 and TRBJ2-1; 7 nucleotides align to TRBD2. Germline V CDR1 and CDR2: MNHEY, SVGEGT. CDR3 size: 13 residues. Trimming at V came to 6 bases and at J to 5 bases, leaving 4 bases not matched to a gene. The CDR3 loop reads CASRLAGHNEQFF. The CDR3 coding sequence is TGTGCCAGCAGATTAGCGGGCCACAATGAGCAGTTCTTC.

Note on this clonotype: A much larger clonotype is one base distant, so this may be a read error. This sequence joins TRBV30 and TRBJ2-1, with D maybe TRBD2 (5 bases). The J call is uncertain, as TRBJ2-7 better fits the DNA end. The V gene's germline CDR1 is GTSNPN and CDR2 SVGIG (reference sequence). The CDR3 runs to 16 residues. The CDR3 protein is CAWTLGGGSSYNEQYF. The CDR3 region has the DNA TGTGCCTGGACCCTTGGCGGAGGCTCCTCCTACAATGAGCAGTACTTC.

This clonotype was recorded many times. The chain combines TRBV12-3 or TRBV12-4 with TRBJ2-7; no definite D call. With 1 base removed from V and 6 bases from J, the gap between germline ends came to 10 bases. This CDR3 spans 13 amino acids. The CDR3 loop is CASSLVPRSEQYF. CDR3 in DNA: TGTGCCAGCAGTTTAGTACCCCGATCCGAGCAGTACTTC.

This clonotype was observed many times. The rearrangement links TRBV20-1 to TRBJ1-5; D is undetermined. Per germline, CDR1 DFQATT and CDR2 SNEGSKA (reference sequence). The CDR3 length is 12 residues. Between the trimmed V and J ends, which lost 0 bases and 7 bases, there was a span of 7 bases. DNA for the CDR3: TGCAGTGCTAGAGATCCCCCCCAGCCCCAGCATTTT. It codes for CSARDPPQPQHF.

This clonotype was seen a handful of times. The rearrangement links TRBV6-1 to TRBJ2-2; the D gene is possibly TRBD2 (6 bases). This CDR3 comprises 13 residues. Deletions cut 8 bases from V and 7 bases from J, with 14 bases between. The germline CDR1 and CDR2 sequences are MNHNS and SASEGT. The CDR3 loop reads CASALAGLGELFF. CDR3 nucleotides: TGTGCCAGCGCTCTGGCGGGGCTCGGGGAGCTGTTTTTT.

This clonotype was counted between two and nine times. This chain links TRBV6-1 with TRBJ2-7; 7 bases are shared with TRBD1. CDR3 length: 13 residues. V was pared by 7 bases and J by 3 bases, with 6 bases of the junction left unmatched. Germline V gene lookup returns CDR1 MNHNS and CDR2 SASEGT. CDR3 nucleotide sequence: TGTGCCAGCAACGAGGGGGCGGACTACGAGCAGTACTTC. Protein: CASNEGADYEQYF.

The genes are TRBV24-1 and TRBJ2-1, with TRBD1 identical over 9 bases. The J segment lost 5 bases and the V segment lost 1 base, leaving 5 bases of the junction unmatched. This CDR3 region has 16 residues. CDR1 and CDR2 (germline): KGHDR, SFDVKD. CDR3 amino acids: CATSDFPGQGNNEQFF. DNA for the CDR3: TGTGCCACCAGTGATTTTCCGGGACAGGGTAACAATGAGCAGTTCTTC.

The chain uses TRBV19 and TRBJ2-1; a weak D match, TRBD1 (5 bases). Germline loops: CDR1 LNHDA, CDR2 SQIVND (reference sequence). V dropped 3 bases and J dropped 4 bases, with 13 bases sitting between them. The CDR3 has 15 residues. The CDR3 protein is CASSIDTGSYNEQFF. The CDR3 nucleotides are TGTGCCAGTAGTATCGATACAGGATCTTACAATGAGCAGTTCTTC.

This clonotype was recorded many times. CDR3 DNA sequence: TGTGCCAGCAGCGAATCGACAGGATACGAGCAGTACTTC. It encodes CASSESTGYEQYF. This chain connects TRBV7-2 to TRBJ2-7; tentatively, D is TRBD1 (6 bases). The CDR3 is 13 residues long. V was shortened by 5 bases and J by 4 bases, with 12 bases between the two germline ends. The germline V gene encodes CDR1 SGHTA and CDR2 FQGNSA.

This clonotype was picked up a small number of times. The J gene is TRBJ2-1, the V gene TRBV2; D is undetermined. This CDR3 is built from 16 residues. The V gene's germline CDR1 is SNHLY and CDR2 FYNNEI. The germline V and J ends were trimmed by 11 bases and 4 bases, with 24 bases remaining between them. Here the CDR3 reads CASDLASRSPYNEQFF. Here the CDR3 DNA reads TGTGCCTCCGATCTCGCTAGTCGGAGTCCTTACAATGAGCAGTTCTTC.

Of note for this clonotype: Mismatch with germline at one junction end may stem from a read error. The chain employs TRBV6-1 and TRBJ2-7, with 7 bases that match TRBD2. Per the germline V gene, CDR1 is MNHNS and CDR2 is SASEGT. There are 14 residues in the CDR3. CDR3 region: CASIQGASGDEQCF. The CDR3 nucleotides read TGTGCCAGCATCCAAGGGGCTAGCGGCGACGAGCAGTGCTTC.

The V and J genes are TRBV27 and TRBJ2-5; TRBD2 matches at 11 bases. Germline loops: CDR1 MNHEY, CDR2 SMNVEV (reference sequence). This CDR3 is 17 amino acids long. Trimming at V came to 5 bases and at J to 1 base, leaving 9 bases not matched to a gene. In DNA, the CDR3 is TGTGCCAGCAGTACCCTACCGGGACTAGCGGCCCAAGAGACCCAGTACTTC. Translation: CASSTLPGLAAQETQYF.

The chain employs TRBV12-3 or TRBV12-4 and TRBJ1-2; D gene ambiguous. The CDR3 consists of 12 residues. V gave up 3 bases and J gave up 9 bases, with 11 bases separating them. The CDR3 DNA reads TGTGCCAGCAGTTTTTGGGGAAGGAGCTACACCTTC. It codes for CASSFWGRSYTF.

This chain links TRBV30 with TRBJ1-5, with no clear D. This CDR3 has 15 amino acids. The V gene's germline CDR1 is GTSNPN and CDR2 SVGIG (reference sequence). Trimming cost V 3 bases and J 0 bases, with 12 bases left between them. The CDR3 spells CAWRRGLTSNQPQHF. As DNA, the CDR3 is TGTGCCTGGAGACGCGGGCTTACTAGCAATCAGCCCCAGCATTTT. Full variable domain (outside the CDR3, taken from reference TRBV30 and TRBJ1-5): SQTIHQWPATLVQPVGSPLSLECTVEGTSNPNLYWYRQAAGRGLQLLFYSVGIGQISSEVPQNLSASRPQDRQFILSSKKLLLSDSGFYLCAWRRGLTSNQPQHFGDGTRLSIL.

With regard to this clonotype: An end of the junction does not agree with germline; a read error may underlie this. CDR3 in amino acids: CSVEGLAGGPNTGELFF. The CDR3 nucleotides are TGCAGCGTGGAAGGACTAGCGGGAGGCCCGAACACCGGGGAGCTGTTTTTT. V and J are TRBV29-1 and TRBJ2-2; 14 nucleotides agree with TRBD2. The V gene's germline CDR1 is SQVTM and CDR2 ANQGSEA. The CDR3 sequence is 17 residues long.

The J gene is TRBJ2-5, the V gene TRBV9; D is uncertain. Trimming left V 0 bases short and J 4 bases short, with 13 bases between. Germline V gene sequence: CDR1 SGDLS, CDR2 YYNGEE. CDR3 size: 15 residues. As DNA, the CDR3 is TGTGCCAGCAGCGTAGGGGGTGGGTCAGGAGAGACCCAGTACTTC. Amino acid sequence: CASSVGGGSGETQYF. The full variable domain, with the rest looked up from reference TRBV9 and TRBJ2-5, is DSGVTQTPKHLITATGQRVTLRCSPRSGDLSVYWYQQSLDQGLQFLIQYYNGEERAKGNILERFSAQQFPDLHSELNLSSLELGDSALYFCASSVGGGSGETQYFGPGTRLLVL.

The CDR3 DNA follows: TGTGCCAGCAGGCGGGACAGGGGGCTTGGCACTGAAGCTTTCTTT. As protein: CASRRDRGLGTEAFF. The chain has TRBV5-6 and TRBJ1-1; 12 bases match TRBD1. The germline V gene encodes CDR1 SGHDT and CDR2 YYEEEE. This CDR3 has 15 amino acids. Trimming at V came to 5 bases and at J to 4 bases, leaving 6 bases not matched to a gene.

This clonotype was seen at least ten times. CDR3 coding DNA: TGCAGCGTAACTGGGACTACACAAGAGACCCAGTACTTC. Protein: CSVTGTTQETQYF. The rearrangement links TRBV20-1 to TRBJ2-5; 7 bases align to TRBD2. The germline V gene encodes CDR1 DFQATT and CDR2 SNEGSKA (reference sequence). The CDR3 has 13 amino acids.

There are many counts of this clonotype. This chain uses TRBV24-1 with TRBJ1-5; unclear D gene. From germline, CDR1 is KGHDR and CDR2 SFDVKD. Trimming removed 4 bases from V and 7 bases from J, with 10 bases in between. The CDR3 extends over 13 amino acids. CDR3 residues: CATSERKSQPQHF. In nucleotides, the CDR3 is TGTGCCACCAGTGAAAGGAAATCACAGCCCCAGCATTTT.

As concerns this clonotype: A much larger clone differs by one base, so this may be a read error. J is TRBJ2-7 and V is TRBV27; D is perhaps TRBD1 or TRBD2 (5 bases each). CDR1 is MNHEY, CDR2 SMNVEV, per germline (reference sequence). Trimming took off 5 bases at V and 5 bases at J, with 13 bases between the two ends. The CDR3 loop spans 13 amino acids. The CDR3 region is CASSSPGTDEQYF. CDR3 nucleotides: TGTGCCAGCAGTAGTCCGGGGACGGACGAGCAGTACTTC.

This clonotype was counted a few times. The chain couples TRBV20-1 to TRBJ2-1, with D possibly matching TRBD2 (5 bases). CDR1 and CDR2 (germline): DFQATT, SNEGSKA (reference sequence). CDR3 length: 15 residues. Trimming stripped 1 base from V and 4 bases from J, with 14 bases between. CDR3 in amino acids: CSARVSRGPYNEQFF. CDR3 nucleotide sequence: TGCAGTGCTAGAGTCTCACGGGGTCCGTACAATGAGCAGTTCTTC.

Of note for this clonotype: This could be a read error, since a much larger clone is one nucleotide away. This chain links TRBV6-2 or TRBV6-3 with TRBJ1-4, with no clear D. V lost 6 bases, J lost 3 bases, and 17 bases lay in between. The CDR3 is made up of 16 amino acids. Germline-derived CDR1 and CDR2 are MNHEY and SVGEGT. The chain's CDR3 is CASSERTDSANEKLFF. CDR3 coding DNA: TGTGCCAGCAGCGAAAGGACGGACTCAGCTAATGAAAAACTGTTTTTT.